These 8 T cell receptor beta chains originate from one sample sequenced in a study of shared clonotypes between healthy human individuals. Only in-frame clones appear in the TCRdb table, and some are missing; sequencing was by immunoSEQ multiplex PCR. Among a few million clones listed, 90% to 96% were seen once. Sample: naive CD4+ T cells sorted from blood. Subset indicated: CD45RA+ positively selected. Receptors were obtained from a man aged 18 to 29 in good health.

The rearrangement uses TRBV5-1 and TRBJ2-6, with D possibly being TRBD1 (6 bases). The CDR3 consists of 18 residues. Trimming took off 4 bases at V and 1 base at J, with 18 bases between the two ends. CDR1 and CDR2 (germline): SGHRS, YFSETQ. The CDR3 sequence: CASSIAGTPRSGANVLTF. CDR3 in DNA: TGCGCCAGCAGCATAGCCGGGACACCGCGTTCTGGGGCCAACGTCCTGACTTTC.

V is TRBV6-1 and J is TRBJ1-5; D unresolved. From germline, CDR1 is MNHNS and CDR2 SASEGT. The CDR3 contains 15 residues. The germline V and J ends were trimmed by 6 bases and 6 bases, with 18 bases remaining between them. CDR3 in DNA: TGTGCCAGCAGGGATCCCAGGACTGAGACTCAGCCCCAGCATTTT. Translated: CASRDPRTETQPQHF.

V gene TRBV18 combines with J gene TRBJ1-2, with TRBD1 as a possible D gene (6 bases). Germline CDR1 is KGHSH and CDR2 is LQKENI. With 3 bases removed from V and 6 bases from J, the gap between germline ends came to 17 bases. This CDR3 is built from 15 residues. CDR3 residues: CASSPPDPRGDGYTF. The CDR3 region has the DNA TGTGCCAGCTCACCTCCGGACCCGAGGGGGGATGGCTACACCTTC.

The chain has TRBV6-5 and TRBJ2-6; a possible D gene is TRBD1 (5 bases). Trimming removed 5 bases at V and 0 bases at J, with 8 bases between. Per the germline V gene, CDR1 is MNHEY and CDR2 is SVGAGI. The CDR3 length is 15 residues. CDR3 nucleotide sequence: TGTGCCAGCAGTCTACAGGCCTCTGGGGCCAACGTCCTGACTTTC. The encoded protein is CASSLQASGANVLTF.

The chain has TRBV6-5 and TRBJ2-2; D is uncertain. The germline V gene encodes CDR1 MNHEY and CDR2 SVGAGI. The CDR3 has 15 residues. V was trimmed by 7 bases and J by 4 bases, leaving 16 bases between them. The CDR3 spells CASKATFRATGELFF. Here the CDR3 DNA reads TGTGCCAGCAAAGCCACGTTTAGGGCCACCGGGGAGCTGTTTTTT.

This clone came up once. The chain recombines TRBV7-2 with TRBJ1-5, with D tentatively TRBD1 (5 bases). Trimming shortened V by 1 base and J by 0 bases, and 10 bases separated the two germline ends. In germline, CDR1 is SGHTA, CDR2 FQGNSA. The CDR3 runs to 16 residues. CDR3 loop: CASSLESRDSNQPQHF. CDR3 in DNA: TGTGCCAGCAGCTTAGAATCCAGGGATAGCAATCAGCCCCAGCATTTT.

The chain uses TRBV5-1 and TRBJ1-1; TRBD1 aligns across 8 bases. The germline CDR1 and CDR2 sequences are SGHRS and YFSETQ. This CDR3 spans 16 amino acids. V dropped 2 bases and J dropped 4; count of bases not matched to a gene: 10. CDR3 amino acids: CASSFIGTGSITEAFF. CDR3 DNA: TGCGCCAGCAGCTTTATCGGGACAGGATCGATCACTGAAGCTTTCTTT.

CDR3 sequence reads: CASSQSGQGFIYEQYF. In DNA form, the CDR3 reads TGTGCCAGCAGTCAATCCGGACAGGGTTTTATCTACGAGCAGTACTTC. The V call is TRBV6-6, the J call TRBJ2-7; 8 bases agree with TRBD1. Trimming cost V 5 bases and J 3 bases; bases outside gene matches: 12. The V gene's germline CDR1 is MNHNY and CDR2 SVGAGI (reference sequence). The CDR3 is 16 amino acids.